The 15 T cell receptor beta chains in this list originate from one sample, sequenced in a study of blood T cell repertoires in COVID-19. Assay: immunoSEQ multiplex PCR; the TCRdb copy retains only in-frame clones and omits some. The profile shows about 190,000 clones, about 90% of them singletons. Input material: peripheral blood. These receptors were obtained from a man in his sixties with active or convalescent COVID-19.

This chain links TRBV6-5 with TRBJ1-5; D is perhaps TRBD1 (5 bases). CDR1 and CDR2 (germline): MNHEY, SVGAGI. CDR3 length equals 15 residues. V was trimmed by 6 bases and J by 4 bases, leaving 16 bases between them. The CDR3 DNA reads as TGTGCCAGCAGCCCCCTAGGGGCAGTGAATCAGCCCCAGCATTTT. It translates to CASSPLGAVNQPQHF.

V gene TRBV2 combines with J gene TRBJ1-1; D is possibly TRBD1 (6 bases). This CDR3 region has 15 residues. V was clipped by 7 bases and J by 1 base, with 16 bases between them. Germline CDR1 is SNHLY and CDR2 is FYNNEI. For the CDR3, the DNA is TGTGCCAGCATGGGGGTACAGGGTGCGAACACTGAAGCTTTCTTT. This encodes CASMGVQGANTEAFF.

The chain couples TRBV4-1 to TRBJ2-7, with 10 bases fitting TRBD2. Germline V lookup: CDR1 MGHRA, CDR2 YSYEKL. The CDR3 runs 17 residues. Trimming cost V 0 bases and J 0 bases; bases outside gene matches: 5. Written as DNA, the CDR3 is TGCGCCAGCAGCCAAGAGGGGCTAGCGGGGGCCTCCTACGAGCAGTACTTC. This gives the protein CASSQEGLAGASYEQYF.

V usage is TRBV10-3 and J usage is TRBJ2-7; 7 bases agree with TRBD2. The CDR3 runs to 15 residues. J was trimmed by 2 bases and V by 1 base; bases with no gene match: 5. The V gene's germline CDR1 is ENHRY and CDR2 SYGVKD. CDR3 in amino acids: CAISEFGGGPYEQYF. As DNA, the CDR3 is TGTGCCATCAGTGAGTTTGGGGGGGGACCCTACGAGCAGTACTTC.

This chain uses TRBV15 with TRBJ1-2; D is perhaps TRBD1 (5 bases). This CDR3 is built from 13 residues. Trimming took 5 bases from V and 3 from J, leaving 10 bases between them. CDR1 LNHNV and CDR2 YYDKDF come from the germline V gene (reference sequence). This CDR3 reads CATSPGDYYGYTF. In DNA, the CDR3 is TGTGCCACCAGCCCCGGGGACTACTATGGCTACACCTTC.

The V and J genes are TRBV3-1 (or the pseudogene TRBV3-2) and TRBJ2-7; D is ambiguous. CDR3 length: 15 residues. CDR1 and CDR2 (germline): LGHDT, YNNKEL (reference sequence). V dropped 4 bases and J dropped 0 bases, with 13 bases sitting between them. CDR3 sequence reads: CASSLLGGNSYEQYF. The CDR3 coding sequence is TGTGCCAGCAGCCTTCTAGGTGGCAACTCCTACGAGCAGTACTTC.

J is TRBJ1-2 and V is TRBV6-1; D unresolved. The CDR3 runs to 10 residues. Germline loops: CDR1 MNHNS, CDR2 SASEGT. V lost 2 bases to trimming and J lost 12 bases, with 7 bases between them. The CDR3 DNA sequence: TGTGCCAGCAGTGAATTCCGGGACACCTTC. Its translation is CASSEFRDTF.

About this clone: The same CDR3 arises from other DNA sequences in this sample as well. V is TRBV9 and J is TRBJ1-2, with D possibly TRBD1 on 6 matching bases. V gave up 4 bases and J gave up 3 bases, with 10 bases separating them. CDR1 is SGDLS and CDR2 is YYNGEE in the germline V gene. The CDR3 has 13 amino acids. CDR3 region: CASSRAGDYGYTF. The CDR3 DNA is TGTGCCAGCAGCCGTGCAGGGGACTATGGCTACACCTTC. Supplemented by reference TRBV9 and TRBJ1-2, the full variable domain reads DSGVTQTPKHLITATGQRVTLRCSPRSGDLSVYWYQQSLDQGLQFLIQYYNGEERAKGNILERFSAQQFPDLHSELNLSSLELGDSALYFCASSRAGDYGYTFGSGTRLTVV.

CDR3 bases: TGTGCCAGCAGTTTCCCGGGACTGAACACCGGGGAGCTGTTTTTT. Protein sequence: CASSFPGLNTGELFF. The gene calls are TRBV6-5 and TRBJ2-2, with D perhaps TRBD2 (6 bases). This CDR3 spans 15 amino acids. Trimming cost V 4 bases and J 1 base, with 10 bases left between them. Germline lookup yields CDR1 MNHEY and CDR2 SVGAGI.

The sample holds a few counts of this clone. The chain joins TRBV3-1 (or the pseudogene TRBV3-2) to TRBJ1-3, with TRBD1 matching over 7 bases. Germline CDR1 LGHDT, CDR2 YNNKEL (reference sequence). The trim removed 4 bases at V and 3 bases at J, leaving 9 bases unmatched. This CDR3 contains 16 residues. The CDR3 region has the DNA TGTGCCAGCAGCCGACTCCAGGGGGTGGGTGGAAACACCATATATTTT. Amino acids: CASSRLQGVGGNTIYF.

CDR3 protein: CSGRTSGGVADTQYF. The CDR3 nucleotides read TGCAGCGGCCGGACTAGCGGGGGGGTCGCAGATACGCAGTATTTT. The genes are TRBV29-1 and TRBJ2-3, with 15 bases lining up with TRBD2. V lost 7 bases to trimming and J lost 4 bases; unmatched junction nucleotides: 6. Germline CDR1 and CDR2: SQVTM and ANQGSEA. The CDR3 spans 15 residues.

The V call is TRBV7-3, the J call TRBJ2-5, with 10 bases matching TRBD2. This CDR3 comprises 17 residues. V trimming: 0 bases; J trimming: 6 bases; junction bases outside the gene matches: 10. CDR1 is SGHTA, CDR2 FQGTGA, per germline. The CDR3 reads CASSLTPEASGGQTQYF. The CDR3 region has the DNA TGTGCCAGCAGCTTAACTCCTGAGGCTAGCGGGGGCCAGACCCAGTACTTC.

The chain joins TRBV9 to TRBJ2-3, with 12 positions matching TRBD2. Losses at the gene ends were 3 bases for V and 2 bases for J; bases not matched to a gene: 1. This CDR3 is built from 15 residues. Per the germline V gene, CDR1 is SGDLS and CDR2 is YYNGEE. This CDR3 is CASSASGGATDTQYF. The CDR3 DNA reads TGTGCCAGCAGCGCTAGCGGGGGGGCCACAGATACGCAGTATTTT. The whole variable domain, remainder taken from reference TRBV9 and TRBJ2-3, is DSGVTQTPKHLITATGQRVTLRCSPRSGDLSVYWYQQSLDQGLQFLIQYYNGEERAKGNILERFSAQQFPDLHSELNLSSLELGDSALYFCASSASGGATDTQYFGPGTRLTVL.

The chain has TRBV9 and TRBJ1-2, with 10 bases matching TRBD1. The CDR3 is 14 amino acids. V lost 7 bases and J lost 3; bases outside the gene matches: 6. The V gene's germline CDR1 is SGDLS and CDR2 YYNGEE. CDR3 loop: CASEPGQGYYGYTF. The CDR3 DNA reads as TGTGCCAGCGAACCGGGACAGGGGTACTATGGCTACACCTTC.

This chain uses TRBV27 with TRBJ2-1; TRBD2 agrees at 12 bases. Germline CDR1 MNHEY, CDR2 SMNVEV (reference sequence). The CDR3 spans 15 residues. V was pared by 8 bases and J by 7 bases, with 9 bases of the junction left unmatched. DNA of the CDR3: TGTGCCAGCTGGACTAGCGGGGCCGGGCGGAATGAGCAGTTCTTC. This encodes CASWTSGAGRNEQFF.